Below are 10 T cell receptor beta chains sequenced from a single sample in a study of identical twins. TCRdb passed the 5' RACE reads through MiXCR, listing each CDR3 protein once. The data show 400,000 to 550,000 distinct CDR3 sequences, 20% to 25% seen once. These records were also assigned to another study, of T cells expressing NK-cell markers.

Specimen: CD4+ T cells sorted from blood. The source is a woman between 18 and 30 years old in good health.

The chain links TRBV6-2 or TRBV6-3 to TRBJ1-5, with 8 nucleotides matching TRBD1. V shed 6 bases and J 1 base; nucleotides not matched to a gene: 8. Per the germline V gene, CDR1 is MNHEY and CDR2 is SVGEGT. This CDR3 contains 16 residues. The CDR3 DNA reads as TGTGCCAGCAGCAGAGGACAGGGCACGAGCAATCAGCCCCAGCATTTT. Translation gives CASSRGQGTSNQPQHF.

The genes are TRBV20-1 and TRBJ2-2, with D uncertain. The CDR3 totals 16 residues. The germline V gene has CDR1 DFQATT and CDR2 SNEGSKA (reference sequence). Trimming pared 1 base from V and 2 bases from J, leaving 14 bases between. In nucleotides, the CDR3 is TGCAGTGCTAGAGCTGCCGGGCGGAGAAACACCGGGGAGCTGTTTTTT. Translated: CSARAAGRRNTGELFF.

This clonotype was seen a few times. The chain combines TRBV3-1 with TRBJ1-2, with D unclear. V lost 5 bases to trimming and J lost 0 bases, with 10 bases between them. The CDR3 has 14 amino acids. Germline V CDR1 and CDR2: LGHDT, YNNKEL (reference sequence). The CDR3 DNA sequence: TGTGCCAGCAGCACCGAAGGTGCTAACTATGGCTACACCTTC. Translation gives CASSTEGANYGYTF.

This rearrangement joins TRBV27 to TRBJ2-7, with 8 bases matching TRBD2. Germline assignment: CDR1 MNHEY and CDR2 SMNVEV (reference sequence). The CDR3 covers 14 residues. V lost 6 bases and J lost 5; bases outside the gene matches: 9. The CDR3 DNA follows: TGTGCCAGCAGCCTCTTCGGGAGGGCTAACGAGCAGTACTTC. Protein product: CASSLFGRANEQYF.

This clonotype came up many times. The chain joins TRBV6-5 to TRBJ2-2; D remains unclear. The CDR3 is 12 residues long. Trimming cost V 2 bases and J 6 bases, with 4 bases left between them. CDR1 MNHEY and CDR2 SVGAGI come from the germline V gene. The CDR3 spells CASSYRAGELFF. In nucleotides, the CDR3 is TGTGCCAGCAGTTACCGGGCCGGGGAGCTGTTTTTT.

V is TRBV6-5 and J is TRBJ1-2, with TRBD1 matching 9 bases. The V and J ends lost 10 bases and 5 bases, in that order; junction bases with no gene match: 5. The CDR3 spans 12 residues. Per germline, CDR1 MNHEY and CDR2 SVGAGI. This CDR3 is CATRQGDYGYTF. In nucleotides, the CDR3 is TGTGCCACCCGACAGGGGGATTATGGCTACACCTTC.

The CDR3 protein is CAIPWGASDGELFF. The CDR3 DNA reads as TGTGCCATCCCTTGGGGGGCTAGCGACGGGGAGCTGTTTTTT. V usage is TRBV7-7 and J usage is TRBJ2-2; perhaps D is TRBD1 or TRBD2 (6 bases each). V was pared by 10 bases and J by 7 bases, with 19 bases between. The CDR3 is 14 residues long. CDR1 SSHAT and CDR2 FNYEAQ come from the germline V gene (reference sequence).

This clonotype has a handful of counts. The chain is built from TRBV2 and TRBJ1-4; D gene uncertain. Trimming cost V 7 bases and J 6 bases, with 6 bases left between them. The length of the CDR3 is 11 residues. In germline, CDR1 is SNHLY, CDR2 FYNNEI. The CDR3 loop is CASNLDEKLFF. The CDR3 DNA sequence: TGTGCCAGCAACTTAGATGAAAAACTGTTTTTT.

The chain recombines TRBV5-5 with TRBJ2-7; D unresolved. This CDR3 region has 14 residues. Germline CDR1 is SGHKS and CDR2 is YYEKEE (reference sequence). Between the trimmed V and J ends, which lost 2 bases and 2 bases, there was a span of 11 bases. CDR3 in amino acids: CASSFDAAAYEQYF. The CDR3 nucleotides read TGTGCCAGCAGCTTCGACGCGGCGGCCTACGAGCAGTACTTC. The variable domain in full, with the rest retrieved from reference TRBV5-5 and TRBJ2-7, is DAGVTQSPTHLIKTRGQQVTLRCSPISGHKSVSWYQQVLGQGPQFIFQYYEKEERGRGNFPDRFSARQFPNYSSELNVNALLLGDSALYLCASSFDAAAYEQYFGPGTRLTVT.

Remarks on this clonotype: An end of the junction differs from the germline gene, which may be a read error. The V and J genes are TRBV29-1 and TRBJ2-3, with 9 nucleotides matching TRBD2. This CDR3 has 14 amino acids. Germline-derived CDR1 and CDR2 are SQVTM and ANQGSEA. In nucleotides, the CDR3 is TGCGGCGTTGTGGCTAGCGGGACCTCAGATACGCAGTATTTT. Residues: CGVVASGTSDTQYF.